A single sample is the source of the 30 T cell receptor beta chains below, sequenced in a study of blood T cells in healthy people across ages. The use of a sample-barcoded 5' primer and a J-beta primer mix characterized a second PCR of about 6 to 12 cycles. One entry per CDR3 protein, called by TCRdb with MiXCR from the 5' RACE reads. The table has 450,000 to 700,000 distinct CDR3 sequences, 27% seen once; the top ten hold approximately 17%. The sequenced material came from blood. These receptors were obtained from a woman in her sixties or seventies in good health.

The table lists this clonotype with a few counts. The chain has TRBV12-3 or TRBV12-4 and TRBJ1-2; TRBD1 agrees at 9 bases. J gave up 7 bases and V 6 bases, and 9 bases lay outside the gene matches. This CDR3 has 14 amino acids. For the CDR3, the DNA is TGTGCCAGCAGAACCGGGACAGGGAACGGTGGCTACACCTTC. The encoded protein is CASRTGTGNGGYTF.

In this sample, this clonotype turned up once. The chain employs TRBV5-1 and TRBJ2-6; TRBD1 matches 7 bases. CDR3 length: 19 residues. The germline V gene encodes CDR1 SGHRS and CDR2 YFSETQ. V lost 0 bases, J lost 0 bases, and 9 bases stayed unmatched. Written as DNA, the CDR3 is TGCGCCAGCAGCTTGGCCGGGACAGATCGTCTCTCTGGGGCCAACGTCCTGACTTTC. Its translation is CASSLAGTDRLSGANVLTF. Full variable domain (remainder filled in from reference TRBV5-1 and TRBJ2-6): KAGVTQTPRYLIKTRGQQVTLSCSPISGHRSVSWYQQTPGQGLQFLFEYFSETQRNKGNFPGRFSGRQFSNSRSEMNVSTLELGDSALYLCASSLAGTDRLSGANVLTFGAGSRLTVL.

This clonotype was picked up many times. The junction differs from germline at one of its ends, possibly a read error. V gene TRBV7-7 combines with J gene TRBJ2-3; the match to TRBD2 covers 10 bases. Germline loops: CDR1 SSHAT, CDR2 FNYEAQ (reference sequence). This CDR3 is built from 15 residues. The CDR3 here is CASSSGLAGTDTQYF. CDR3 nucleotides: TGTGCTAGCAGCTCAGGACTAGCGGGCACAGATACGCAGTATTTT.

J is TRBJ2-1 and V is TRBV7-3; 8 positions agree with TRBD2. With V trimmed by 5 bases and J by 1 base, 7 bases remained unmatched. Germline lookup yields CDR1 SGHTA and CDR2 FQGTGA. There are 16 residues in the CDR3. The CDR3 bases are TGTGCCAGCAGCATGGGACTAGTATCATCCTACAATGAGCAGTTCTTC. Amino acids: CASSMGLVSSYNEQFF.

This clonotype occurred a few times. CDR3 region: CASSQDYLSTDTQYF. The CDR3 DNA is TGTGCCAGCAGCCAAGATTATCTGAGCACAGATACGCAGTATTTT. This chain joins TRBV3-1 and TRBJ2-3; unclear D gene. CDR1 and CDR2 (germline): LGHDT, YNNKEL (reference sequence). The CDR3 length is 15 residues. Trimming cost V 0 bases and J 0 bases, with 7 bases left between them.

The chain uses TRBV5-1 and TRBJ2-1, with a tentative D call TRBD1 (6 bases). The CDR3 is made up of 14 amino acids. Germline V CDR1 and CDR2: SGHRS, YFSETQ. V was pared by 0 bases and J by 5 bases, with 9 bases between. CDR3 sequence reads: CASSLDREDNEQFF. The CDR3 DNA is TGCGCCAGCAGCTTGGACAGGGAAGACAATGAGCAGTTCTTC.

V usage is TRBV4-3 and J usage is TRBJ2-3; D could derive from TRBD1 or TRBD2 (5 bases each). V was shortened by 0 bases and J by 2 bases, with 15 bases between the two germline ends. The CDR3 length is 17 residues. In germline, CDR1 is LGHNA, CDR2 YSLEER. As DNA, the CDR3 is TGCGCCAGCAGCCAAGATCGGGGAACAGGATTCACAGATACGCAGTATTTT. Translating it yields CASSQDRGTGFTDTQYF.

Notes on this clonotype: At one end, the junction sequence differs from germline, possibly due to a read error. The rearrangement uses TRBV7-2 and TRBJ2-4; no firm D call. CDR1 is SGHTA, CDR2 FQGNSA, per germline. This CDR3 spans 15 amino acids. The CDR3 sequence: CASSTPQESKNIQYF. In nucleotides, the CDR3 is TGTGCCAGCAGCACACCGCAGGAGTCCAAAAACATTCAATACTTC.

The sample holds a few counts of this clonotype. The chain combines TRBV5-1 with TRBJ2-1; D may be TRBD1 (6 bases). From germline, CDR1 is SGHRS and CDR2 YFSETQ. The V and J ends lost 2 bases and 5 bases respectively, with 14 bases between them. This CDR3 comprises 15 residues. CDR3 amino acids: CASSFPGQRNNEQFF. CDR3 DNA: TGCGCCAGCAGCTTCCCTGGACAGCGCAACAATGAGCAGTTCTTC.

The chain combines TRBV20-1 with TRBJ1-1; TRBD1 matches at 7 bases. The V gene end was trimmed by 5 bases and the J gene end by 10 bases; junction bases not matched to a gene: 7. CDR3 length equals 11 residues. Germline CDR1 is DFQATT and CDR2 is SNEGSKA (reference sequence). Here the CDR3 DNA reads TGCAGTGCTCCGGACAGGCTGAGAGCTTTCTTT. It translates to CSAPDRLRAFF.

J is TRBJ1-3 and V is TRBV4-3, with a weak D call TRBD1 (5 bases). Trimming pared 3 bases from V and 0 bases from J, leaving 15 bases between. Germline-derived CDR1 and CDR2 are LGHNA and YSLEER. The CDR3 length is 17 residues. The CDR3 DNA reads as TGCGCCAGCAGCCATAGTCCGGGACCGCTCTCTGGAAACACCATATATTTT. Encoded protein: CASSHSPGPLSGNTIYF.

The chain joins TRBV24-1 to TRBJ1-2; D unclear. CDR3 size: 13 residues. CDR1 is KGHDR, CDR2 SFDVKD, per germline. Deletions cut 3 bases from V and 5 bases from J, with 9 bases between. CDR3 bases: TGTGCCACCAGTGATACGACCTCGTATGGCTACACCTTC. Encoded protein: CATSDTTSYGYTF.

The chain uses TRBV20-1 and TRBJ2-5; TRBD2 is a possible D gene (6 bases). The J call may be faulty, since TRBJ2-7 better matches the DNA end. The germline V gene encodes CDR1 DFQATT and CDR2 SNEGSKA (reference sequence). CDR3 length: 12 residues. CDR3 coding DNA: TGCAGTGCTAGTAGGACTAACTACGAGCAGTACTTC. Amino acid sequence: CSASRTNYEQYF.

This clonotype showed up just a few times. The junction does not match germline at one end; this may be a read error. The V call is TRBV20-1, the J call TRBJ2-1; weak D call: TRBD1 (6 bases). The CDR3 is 13 residues long. Germline values: CDR1 DFQATT, CDR2 SNEGSKA (reference sequence). CDR3 region: CSTRVGHSNEQFF. The CDR3 DNA sequence: TGCAGTACTAGAGTGGGACACAGCAATGAGCAGTTCTTC.

The table lists this clonotype with a few counts. The chain links TRBV3-1 to TRBJ2-3; 8 bases are shared with TRBD1. V dropped 4 bases and J dropped 2; count of bases not matched to a gene: 8. This CDR3 spans 16 amino acids. Germline CDR1 reads LGHDT; CDR2 reads YNNKEL (reference sequence). As DNA, the CDR3 is TGTGCCAGCAGCCGAGGGACAGGTCTATCCACAGATACGCAGTATTTT. This gives the protein CASSRGTGLSTDTQYF.

In its sample, this clonotype was seen once. The genes are TRBV6-1 and TRBJ2-3; D is perhaps TRBD2 (6 bases). The germline V gene has CDR1 MNHNS and CDR2 SASEGT. V gave up 5 bases and J gave up 2 bases, with 26 bases separating them. The CDR3 spans 19 residues. The CDR3 DNA reads as TGTGCCAGCAGTCGCCGGACCACCGGGACTCCAAGATCCACAGATACGCAGTATTTT. This encodes CASSRRTTGTPRSTDTQYF.

This clonotype was seen more than once but under ten times. The chain employs TRBV20-1 and TRBJ1-5; D ambiguous. Germline assignment: CDR1 DFQATT and CDR2 SNEGSKA (reference sequence). This CDR3 region has 14 residues. V was trimmed by 3 bases and J by 0 bases, leaving 9 bases between them. CDR3 loop: CSASVHLSNQPQHF. CDR3 sequence (DNA): TGCAGTGCTAGTGTACACCTTAGCAATCAGCCCCAGCATTTT.

As concerns this clonotype: Germline and junction disagree at one end, which may indicate a read error. The chain combines TRBV6-1 with TRBJ2-4; D remains unclear. This CDR3 spans 14 amino acids. Germline V lookup: CDR1 MNHNS, CDR2 SASEGT. This CDR3 reads CASREGSAKNIQYF. The CDR3 nucleotides read TGTGCCAGCAGAGAAGGATCCGCCAAAAACATTCAATACTTC.

This sequence joins TRBV2 and TRBJ2-1; 7 bases fit TRBD2. Germline V CDR1 and CDR2: SNHLY, FYNNEI. The V and J ends lost 4 bases and 3 bases, in that order; junction bases with no gene match: 6. This CDR3 spans 15 amino acids. The CDR3 nucleotides are TGTGCCAGCAGTGCTGGGGGGGGGGACTACAATGAGCAGTTCTTC. Its translation: CASSAGGGDYNEQFF.

The chain uses TRBV19 and TRBJ2-7; a possible D gene is TRBD1 (5 bases). In germline, CDR1 is LNHDA, CDR2 SQIVND (reference sequence). The CDR3 is 16 residues long. The V end was cut by 3 bases, the J end by 1 base, with 16 bases between. The CDR3 loop is CASSITGPKRSYEQYF. CDR3 nucleotide sequence: TGTGCCAGTAGTATCACAGGACCGAAACGTTCCTACGAGCAGTACTTC.

The chain couples TRBV20-1 to TRBJ2-3; 7 positions agree with TRBD2. After removal of 5 bases from V and 1 base from J, the junction contained 9 bases not matched to a gene. CDR3 length equals 15 residues. Looked up from germline, CDR1 is DFQATT and CDR2 is SNEGSKA (reference sequence). This CDR3 is CSAPSRGVGTDTQYF. The CDR3, as DNA: TGCAGTGCTCCCAGCCGGGGGGTAGGCACAGATACGCAGTATTTT.

The chain recombines TRBV29-1 with TRBJ2-5; TRBD1 matches at 7 bases. Germline values: CDR1 SQVTM, CDR2 ANQGSEA. The trim removed 8 bases at V and 0 bases at J, leaving 15 bases unmatched. The CDR3 runs 16 residues. The CDR3, as DNA: TGCAGCTCCCGCGCCGACAGGGCCCAGTACCAAGAGACCCAGTACTTC. This translates into CSSRADRAQYQETQYF.

As concerns this clonotype: Germline and junction disagree at one end, which may indicate a read error. J is TRBJ2-3 and V is TRBV10-3, with TRBD2 identical over 13 bases. The CDR3 has 18 residues. Germline V gene data show CDR1 as ENHRY and CDR2 as SYGVKD. In DNA form, the CDR3 reads TGTGCCATCAGTGAGGGACTAGCGGGGGATCCTAGCACAGGTACGCAGTATTTT. It translates to CAISEGLAGDPSTGTQYF.

V usage is TRBV5-1 and J usage is TRBJ1-1; 10 bases align to TRBD1. V trimming: 4 bases; J trimming: 1 base; junction bases outside the gene matches: 4. Germline V gene sequence: CDR1 SGHRS, CDR2 YFSETQ. CDR3 size: 15 residues. The chain's CDR3 is CASSTGTGANTEAFF. For the CDR3, the DNA is TGCGCCAGCAGCACAGGGACAGGGGCGAACACTGAAGCTTTCTTT.

This clonotype has only a few counts. The J gene is TRBJ1-4, the V gene TRBV20-1; weak D call: TRBD1 (5 bases). In germline, CDR1 is DFQATT, CDR2 SNEGSKA (reference sequence). Trimming cost V 0 bases and J 0 bases, with 14 bases left between them. This CDR3 is 17 amino acids long. CDR3 nucleotides: TGCAGTGCTAGAGATCGTAGGGGCATTGCAACTAATGAAAAACTGTTTTTT. Amino acid sequence: CSARDRRGIATNEKLFF.

The gene calls are TRBV7-2 and TRBJ1-2, with a tentative D call TRBD1 (5 bases). CDR3 size: 15 residues. From germline, CDR1 is SGHTA and CDR2 FQGNSA. V was shortened by 4 bases and J by 4 bases, with 16 bases between the two germline ends. CDR3 protein: CASSSGPRSTYGYTF. CDR3 nucleotide sequence: TGTGCCAGCAGCTCGGGACCAAGAAGTACCTATGGCTACACCTTC.

The chain combines TRBV7-2 with TRBJ2-5, with D possibly being TRBD2 (6 bases). The DNA end is a closer match to TRBJ2-1, so the J assignment may be wrong. The germline CDR1 and CDR2 sequences are SGHTA and FQGNSA. The CDR3 covers 15 residues. CDR3 sequence reads: CASSSSGSGFYEQFF. In DNA, the CDR3 is TGTGCCAGCAGCTCGTCAGGTAGCGGTTTCTATGAGCAGTTCTTC.

J is TRBJ2-1 and V is TRBV7-2; D is possibly TRBD2 (5 bases). This CDR3 spans 16 amino acids. Trimming cost V 5 bases and J 4 bases, with 18 bases left between them. Germline V lookup: CDR1 SGHTA, CDR2 FQGNSA. The CDR3 region has the DNA TGTGCCAGCAGCCCAGGACTCCCCCCGAGGTACAATGAGCAGTTCTTC. Amino acids: CASSPGLPPRYNEQFF.

This clonotype has more than one count but fewer than ten. The chain joins TRBV6-2 or TRBV6-3 to TRBJ1-6, with TRBD1 as a possible D gene (5 bases). Germline CDR1 MNHEY, CDR2 SVGEGT. The CDR3 covers 14 residues. The germline V and J ends were trimmed by 2 bases and 9 bases, with 11 bases remaining between them. The CDR3 protein is CASSYEGPPSPLHF. The CDR3, as DNA: TGTGCCAGCAGTTACGAGGGACCCCCTTCACCCCTCCACTTT.

The chain is built from TRBV7-2 and TRBJ2-7; 9 nucleotides line up with TRBD2. Near its end, the DNA agrees better with TRBJ2-5, so the J call may be wrong. The CDR3 has 15 amino acids. The germline CDR1 and CDR2 sequences are SGHTA and FQGNSA. DNA for the CDR3: TGTGCCAGCAGCTCCCGGACTAGCGTGGTGGAGACCCAGTACTTC. This sequence encodes CASSSRTSVVETQYF.